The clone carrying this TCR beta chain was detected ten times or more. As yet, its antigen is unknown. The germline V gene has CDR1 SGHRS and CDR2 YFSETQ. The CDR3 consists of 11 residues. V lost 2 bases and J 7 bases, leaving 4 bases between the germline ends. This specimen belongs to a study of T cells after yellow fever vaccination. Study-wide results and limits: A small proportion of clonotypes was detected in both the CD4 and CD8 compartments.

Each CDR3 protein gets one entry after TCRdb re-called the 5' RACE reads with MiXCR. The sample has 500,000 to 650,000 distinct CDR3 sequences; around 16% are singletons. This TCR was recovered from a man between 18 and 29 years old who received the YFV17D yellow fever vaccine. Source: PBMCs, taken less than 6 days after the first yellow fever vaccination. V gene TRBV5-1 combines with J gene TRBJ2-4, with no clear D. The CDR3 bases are TGCGCCAGCAGCTTTCGGAACATTCAGTACTTC. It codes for CASSFRNIQYF. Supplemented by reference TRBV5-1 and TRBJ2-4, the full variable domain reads KAGVTQTPRYLIKTRGQQVTLSCSPISGHRSVSWYQQTPGQGLQFLFEYFSETQRNKGNFPGRFSGRQFSNSRSEMNVSTLELGDSALYLCASSFRNIQYFGAGTRLSVL.